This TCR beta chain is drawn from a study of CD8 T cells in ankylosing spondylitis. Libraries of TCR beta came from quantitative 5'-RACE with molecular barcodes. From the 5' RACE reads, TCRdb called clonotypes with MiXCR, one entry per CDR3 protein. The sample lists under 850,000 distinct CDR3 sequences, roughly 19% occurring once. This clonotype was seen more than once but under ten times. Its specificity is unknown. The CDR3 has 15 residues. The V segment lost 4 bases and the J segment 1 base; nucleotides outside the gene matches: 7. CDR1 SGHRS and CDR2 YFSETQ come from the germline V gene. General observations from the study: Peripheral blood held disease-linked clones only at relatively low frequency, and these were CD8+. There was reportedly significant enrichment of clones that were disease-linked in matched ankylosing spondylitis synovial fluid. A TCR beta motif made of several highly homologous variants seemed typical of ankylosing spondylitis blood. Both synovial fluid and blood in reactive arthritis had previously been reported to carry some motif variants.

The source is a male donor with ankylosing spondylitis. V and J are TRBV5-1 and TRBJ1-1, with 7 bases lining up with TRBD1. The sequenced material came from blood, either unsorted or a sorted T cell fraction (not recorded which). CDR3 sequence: CASSPQGTANTEAFF. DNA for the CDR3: TGCGCCAGCAGCCCCCAGGGGACAGCGAACACTGAAGCTTTCTTT.